This T cell receptor beta chain derives from a study of Ad26.COV2.S vaccination and SARS-CoV-2 variants. TCRdb keeps only in-frame clones here, not all; method: immunoSEQ multiplex PCR. Among about 380,000 clones listed, about 80% were seen once. As for treatment: roughly 20 received Ad26.COV2.S at low or high dose, single or two shots; 5 received placebo; per-sample allocation not given. Each sample was drawn 63 days after the first injection (of vaccine or placebo). The sample came from a Boston adult aged 18-55 years. The receptor comes from a person between 18 and 65 years old who received the Ad26.COV2.S COVID-19 vaccine or a placebo. The sequencing here drew on peripheral blood, taken in a trial of Ad26.COV2.S vaccine versus placebo.

This chain's CDR3 is CASSQVGGGLYNEQFF. The DNA of the CDR3 is TGCGCCAGCAGCCAAGTGGGCGGGGGGTTATACAATGAGCAGTTCTTC. J is TRBJ2-1 and V is TRBV4-1; 8 nucleotides line up with TRBD2. The CDR3 consists of 16 residues. Per the germline V gene, CDR1 is MGHRA and CDR2 is YSYEKL. V dropped 1 base and J dropped 4; count of bases not matched to a gene: 6.